This is a list of T cell receptor beta chains from one sample in a study of cytomegalovirus exposure and HLA in healthy donors. Using immunoSEQ multiplex PCR, the repertoire was profiled, and TCRdb retains in-frame clones only, with some absent. The profile shows more than 110,000 clones, around 75% of them singletons. Material: PBMCs. The receptors derive from a female donor in good health and CMV-seronegative. Both conserved end residues are part of each CDR3. D genes are given only for firm matches. Clone size is shown for a subset of rows, as once, few, many or a class of expanded clone.

cdr3_length j_call clone_size v_call d_call cdr3_aa cdr3_nt
13 TRBJ2-7 . TRBV6-6 TRBD2 CASRRLAAYEQYF TGTGCCAGCAGGAGACTAGCGGCTTACGAGCAGTACTTC
15 TRBJ2-1 . TRBV7-9 TRBD2 CASSLGLAGGEEQFF TGTGCCAGCAGCTTAGGACTAGCGGGAGGGGAAGAGCAGTTCTTC
13 TRBJ1-1 . TRBV7-9 . CASSEQRNTEAFF TGTGCCAGCAGCGAACAGAGGAACACTGAAGCTTTCTTT
14 TRBJ1-4 few TRBV5-1 TRBD1 CASSLTGEDEKLFF TGCGCCAGCAGCTTGACAGGGGAAGACGAAAAACTGTTTTTT
14 TRBJ1-1 . TRBV19 . CASSIKGGFTEAFF TGTGCCAGTAGTATTAAAGGGGGTTTCACTGAAGCTTTCTTT
15 TRBJ2-5 . TRBV7-9 . CASSFGGSSRETQYF TGTGCCAGCAGCTTTGGAGGAAGTAGTAGAGAGACCCAGTACTTC
15 TRBJ2-7 . TRBV11-2 TRBD2 CASAGLAGALYEQYF TGTGCCAGCGCCGGACTAGCGGGAGCCCTCTACGAGCAGTACTTC
16 TRBJ2-1 . TRBV19 TRBD1 CASSPPRTGSYNEQFF TGTGCCAGTAGCCCCCCCCGGACAGGCTCCTACAATGAGCAGTTCTTC
14 TRBJ2-7 . TRBV5-6 TRBD1 CASSFGTGRYEQYF TGTGCCAGCAGCTTCGGGACAGGGCGTTACGAGCAGTACTTC
15 TRBJ2-2 . TRBV7-6 TRBD2 CASSPRLAETGELFF TGTGCCAGCAGCCCTCGACTAGCGGAGACCGGGGAGCTGTTTTTT
15 TRBJ2-7 . TRBV6-1 TRBD1 CASSPHRGQPYEQYF TGTGCCAGCAGTCCACACCGGGGACAGCCCTACGAGCAGTACTTC
15 TRBJ2-3 . TRBV21-1 . CASSNLAGGTDTQYF TGTGCCAGCAGCAATCTAGCGGGAGGCACAGATACGCAGTATTTT
15 TRBJ2-7 . TRBV29-1 TRBD2 CSVEDPTSGKNEQYF TGCAGCGTTGAAGATCCGACTAGCGGGAAGAACGAGCAGTACTTC
12 TRBJ1-2 . TRBV2 . CARGALPGGYTF TGTGCCAGGGGGGCGCTACCAGGAGGCTACACCTTC
16 TRBJ2-2 once TRBV18 TRBD1 CASSRHRGSNTGELFF TGTGCCAGCTCACGCCACAGGGGGAGTAACACCGGGGAGCTGTTTTTT
11 TRBJ2-3 few TRBV6-5 . CASSRADTQYF TGTGCCAGCAGCCGAGCAGATACGCAGTATTTT
15 TRBJ1-2 . TRBV29-1 . CSVSTATHYNYGYTF TGCAGCGTGTCGACAGCCACCCACTATAACTATGGCTACACCTTC
14 TRBJ2-7 . TRBV28 TRBD1 CASSPGTGSYEQYF TGTGCCAGCAGTCCCGGGACAGGGTCCTACGAGCAGTACTTC
14 TRBJ2-1 . TRBV5-6 TRBD1 CASRKRQGSYEQFF TGTGCCAGCAGGAAGAGACAGGGTAGTTATGAGCAGTTCTTC
12 TRBJ1-1 . TRBV29-1 . CSVISGNTEAFF TGCAGCGTTATAAGCGGGAACACTGAAGCTTTCTTT
15 TRBJ1-1 . TRBV6-5 TRBD1 CASSPSVGQDTEAFF TGTGCCAGCAGTCCATCCGTGGGACAGGACACTGAAGCTTTCTTT
14 TRBJ2-7 . TRBV27 TRBD1 CASSLVTGGYEQYF TGTGCCAGCAGTTTAGTGACAGGGGGTTACGAGCAGTACTTC
14 TRBJ2-4 . TRBV7-2 . CASSLSGTRNIQYF TGTGCCAGCAGTTTGTCCGGGACAAGAAACATTCAGTACTTC
14 TRBJ2-7 . TRBV29-1 TRBD2 CSVEEGREGYEQYF TGCAGCGTTGAAGAGGGGCGGGAGGGATACGAGCAGTACTTC
15 TRBJ2-1 . TRBV5-1 . CASSLANGRDNEQFF TGCGCCAGCAGCTTGGCCAATGGCAGGGACAATGAGCAGTTCTTC
16 TRBJ2-1 . TRBV11-3 TRBD2 CASSLDSGSSYNEQFF TGTGCCAGCAGCTTAGATAGCGGGAGCTCCTACAATGAGCAGTTCTTC
16 TRBJ2-5 . TRBV28 TRBD2 CASSLWDRAGGETQYF TGTGCCAGCAGTTTATGGGATCGAGCGGGAGGAGAGACCCAGTACTTC
15 TRBJ1-1 once TRBV19 . CASSNPSQMNTEAFF TGTGCCAGTAGTAACCCCAGTCAAATGAACACTGAAGCTTTCTTT